These T cell receptor beta chains were read from a single sample in a study of T cell responses to AZD1222 COVID-19 vaccine. This table comes from immunoSEQ multiplex PCR, and its TCRdb copy is limited to in-frame clones, with some not included. Among under 150,000 clones listed, about 90% were seen once. Sample: peripheral blood, taken 28 days after the second AZD1222 dose. These receptor sequences come from an adult who received the AZD1222 COVID-19 vaccine. Each CDR3 is given with its conserved first and last residue. D genes are given only for firm matches. Where a row states a size, it is once, few, many or the class of an expanded clone; other rows omit it.

J: TRBJ1-2
size: few
V: TRBV28
D: TRBD1
CDR3: CASSLTGQGEAGYTF
DNA: TGTGCCAGCAGTTTAACCGGACAGGGGGAGGCTGGCTACACCTTC

J: TRBJ2-5
size: NA
V: TRBV20-1
D: NA
CDR3: CSPGETQYF
DNA: TGCAGTCCCGGGGAGACCCAGTACTTC

J: TRBJ2-1
size: NA
V: TRBV3-1/TRBV3-2
D: TRBD1
CDR3: CASSPGTGVYNEQFF
DNA: TGTGCCAGCAGCCCCGGGACAGGGGTCTACAATGAGCAGTTCTTC

J: TRBJ2-7
size: NA
V: TRBV18
D: NA
CDR3: CASPPGQKMTYEQYF
DNA: TGTGCCAGCCCACCAGGACAAAAAATGACCTACGAGCAGTACTTC

J: TRBJ2-1
size: NA
V: TRBV24-1
D: TRBD2
CDR3: CATSDVIAGDYNEQFF
DNA: TGTGCCACCAGTGATGTTATAGCGGGAGACTACAATGAGCAGTTCTTC

J: TRBJ2-3
size: NA
V: TRBV3-1/TRBV3-2
D: TRBD2
CDR3: CASSQGLGPTDTQYF
DNA: TGTGCCAGCAGCCAGGGACTAGGGCCCACAGATACGCAGTATTTT

J: TRBJ1-3
size: NA
V: TRBV5-4
D: TRBD1
CDR3: CASSLRTGGGNTIYF
DNA: TGTGCCAGCAGCTTGAGGACAGGGGGGGGAAACACCATATATTTT

J: TRBJ1-6
size: NA
V: TRBV2
D: NA
CDR3: CASNYRGGRNNSPLHF
DNA: TGTGCCAGCAATTATCGGGGGGGCAGGAATAATTCACCCCTCCACTTT

J: TRBJ1-2
size: NA
V: TRBV18
D: NA
CDR3: CASSPYPGDGYTF
DNA: TGTGCCAGCTCACCATACCCTGGGGATGGCTACACCTTC

J: TRBJ1-2
size: NA
V: TRBV28
D: TRBD1
CDR3: CASSHRGRDGYTF
DNA: TGTGCCAGCAGCCACAGGGGGCGAGATGGCTACACCTTC

J: TRBJ1-1
size: NA
V: TRBV5-1
D: NA
CDR3: CASNEGTNTEAFF
DNA: TGCGCCAGCAACGAGGGCACTAACACTGAAGCTTTCTTT

J: TRBJ2-5
size: once
V: TRBV6-6
D: NA
CDR3: CASSKPSPGTPGTQYF
DNA: TGTGCCAGCAGTAAACCTTCTCCCGGGACACCCGGGACCCAGTACTTC

J: TRBJ2-7
size: NA
V: TRBV14
D: NA
CDR3: CASSQSLGKGYEQYF
DNA: TGTGCCAGCAGCCAAAGTTTGGGGAAAGGCTACGAGCAGTACTTC

J: TRBJ2-4
size: NA
V: TRBV5-1
D: TRBD2
CDR3: CASSEGLAGGAGIQYF
DNA: TGCGCCAGCAGCGAGGGACTAGCGGGAGGGGCGGGCATTCAGTACTTC

J: TRBJ2-1
size: NA
V: TRBV27
D: TRBD2
CDR3: CASRKSGGRPYNEQFF
DNA: TGTGCCAGCAGAAAGTCCGGCGGGAGACCCTACAATGAGCAGTTCTTC

J: TRBJ2-3
size: many
V: TRBV7-9
D: NA
CDR3: CASSGGAQGMLTDTQYF
DNA: TGTGCCAGCAGCGGGGGGGCACAGGGAATGCTTACAGATACGCAGTATTTT

J: TRBJ1-2
size: NA
V: TRBV29-1
D: TRBD1
CDR3: CSVGTGRYGYTF
DNA: TGCAGCGTTGGGACAGGGCGCTATGGCTACACCTTC

J: TRBJ1-4
size: NA
V: TRBV6-2/TRBV6-3
D: NA
CDR3: CASSSNRELNEKLFF
DNA: TGTGCCAGCAGTTCGAACAGGGAATTGAATGAAAAACTGTTTTTT

J: TRBJ1-1
size: NA
V: TRBV19
D: NA
CDR3: CASSSPGMNTEAFF
DNA: TGTGCCAGTAGTTCCCCAGGGATGAACACTGAAGCTTTCTTT

J: TRBJ2-3
size: NA
V: TRBV27
D: NA
CDR3: CASSFDRPKGGTDTQYF
DNA: TGTGCCAGCAGTTTCGACAGGCCTAAGGGAGGTACAGATACGCAGTATTTT

J: TRBJ1-6
size: NA
V: TRBV3-1/TRBV3-2
D: NA
CDR3: CASSQEGGRSGNSPLHF
DNA: TGTGCCAGCAGCCAAGAGGGGGGGAGGTCGGGCAATTCACCCCTCCACTTT

J: TRBJ1-1
size: NA
V: TRBV11-2
D: NA
CDR3: CASSLRAMNTEAFF
DNA: TGTGCCAGCAGCTTAAGAGCGATGAACACTGAAGCTTTCTTT

J: TRBJ2-7
size: NA
V: TRBV6-5
D: TRBD2
CDR3: CASSRSGRVYEQYF
DNA: TGTGCCAGCAGCCGGAGCGGGAGGGTATACGAGCAGTACTTC

J: TRBJ1-5
size: NA
V: TRBV15
D: NA
CDR3: CATSGNSGNQPQHF
DNA: TGTGCCACCAGCGGAAATTCGGGGAATCAGCCCCAGCATTTT

J: TRBJ2-1
size: NA
V: TRBV2
D: TRBD2
CDR3: CASSERTSGRALVRDEQFF
DNA: TGTGCCAGCAGTGAACGGACTAGCGGGAGGGCCCTGGTTAGGGATGAGCAGTTCTTC

J: TRBJ1-4
size: NA
V: TRBV28
D: TRBD1
CDR3: CASSPPNQGGEKLFF
DNA: TGTGCCAGCAGTCCTCCCAATCAGGGGGGGGAAAAACTGTTTTTT

J: TRBJ2-1
size: NA
V: TRBV11-2
D: TRBD1
CDR3: CASSRPGGSYNEQFF
DNA: TGTGCCAGCAGCCGCCCAGGGGGCTCCTACAATGAGCAGTTCTTC

J: TRBJ2-1
size: NA
V: TRBV10-2
D: TRBD2
CDR3: CASMPLAGVDNEQFF
DNA: TGCGCCAGCATGCCTTTAGCGGGAGTCGACAATGAGCAGTTCTTC

J: TRBJ2-1
size: NA
V: TRBV5-1
D: TRBD1
CDR3: CASSPSPGTGSDEQFF
DNA: TGCGCCAGCAGCCCCAGTCCCGGGACAGGGTCCGATGAGCAGTTCTTC

J: TRBJ2-7
size: NA
V: TRBV6-2/TRBV6-3
D: NA
CDR3: CASSSTLRAYEQYF
DNA: TGTGCCAGCAGTTCGACCCTTCGGGCCTACGAGCAGTACTTC

J: TRBJ1-4
size: once
V: TRBV5-1
D: NA
CDR3: CASSLLTTNEKLFF
DNA: TGCGCCAGCAGCTTACTTACAACTAATGAAAAACTGTTTTTT

J: TRBJ2-5
size: NA
V: TRBV7-2
D: NA
CDR3: CASSLAGRREETQYF
DNA: TGTGCCAGCAGCTTAGCGGGAAGAAGGGAAGAGACCCAGTACTTC

J: TRBJ2-1
size: NA
V: TRBV18
D: NA
CDR3: CASSPPIGGESSYNEQFF
DNA: TGTGCCAGCTCACCACCGATTGGTGGGGAGAGCTCCTACAATGAGCAGTTCTTC

J: TRBJ2-1
size: NA
V: TRBV6-4
D: NA
CDR3: CASSALSGRSYNEQFF
DNA: TGTGCCAGCAGTGCTCTCAGCGGACGTTCCTACAATGAGCAGTTCTTC

J: TRBJ1-1
size: NA
V: TRBV13
D: NA
CDR3: CASSPQGRNTEAFF
DNA: TGTGCCAGCAGCCCCCAGGGCCGGAACACTGAAGCTTTCTTT

J: TRBJ1-4
size: NA
V: TRBV11-2
D: NA
CDR3: CASSLDLMTTGKLFF
DNA: TGTGCCAGCAGCTTAGATCTAATGACTACTGGGAAACTGTTTTTT

J: TRBJ2-7
size: once
V: TRBV7-8
D: TRBD1
CDR3: CASSPGTAVKVSYEQYF
DNA: TGTGCCAGCAGCCCCGGGACAGCCGTTAAGGTCTCCTACGAGCAGTACTTC

J: TRBJ1-3
size: once
V: TRBV2
D: TRBD1
CDR3: CASSLGRGALGNTIYF
DNA: TGTGCCAGCAGCCTAGGCAGGGGGGCGCTTGGAAACACCATATATTTT

J: TRBJ1-1
size: NA
V: TRBV10-3
D: TRBD1
CDR3: CAISELGTGVSEAFF
DNA: TGTGCCATCAGTGAGTTAGGGACAGGGGTTTCTGAAGCTTTCTTT

J: TRBJ1-5
size: NA
V: TRBV4-3
D: TRBD1
CDR3: CASSQRIFGDREGQPQHF
DNA: TGCGCCAGCAGCCAAAGAATATTCGGGGACAGGGAAGGGCAGCCCCAGCATTTT

J: TRBJ2-7
size: NA
V: TRBV27
D: NA
CDR3: CASSLRRDGPYEQYF
DNA: TGTGCCAGCAGTTTAAGGCGGGACGGTCCCTACGAGCAGTACTTC

J: TRBJ2-5
size: once
V: TRBV3-1/TRBV3-2
D: NA
CDR3: CASSQETGIQETQYF
DNA: TGTGCCAGCAGCCAGGAAACAGGGATACAGGAGACCCAGTACTTC

J: TRBJ1-5
size: NA
V: TRBV7-9
D: NA
CDR3: CASSLGSRPQHF
DNA: TGTGCCAGCAGCTTAGGGTCACGGCCCCAGCATTTT

J: TRBJ2-2
size: NA
V: TRBV7-9
D: NA
CDR3: CASSPRSVRAGELFF
DNA: TGTGCCAGCAGCCCCAGGTCGGTGAGGGCCGGGGAGCTGTTTTTT

J: TRBJ1-6
size: NA
V: TRBV19
D: TRBD1
CDR3: CASRQGRDSPLHF
DNA: TGTGCCAGTAGACAGGGGAGGGACTCACCCCTCCACTTT